A selection of T cell receptor beta chains follows, all from one sample in a study of blood T cell repertoires in COVID-19. Generated by immunoSEQ multiplex PCR, the TCRdb table keeps only in-frame clones and is missing some. Altogether some 160,000 clones are present, approximately 80% being singletons, with the ten largest covering about 1.5%. The specimen was peripheral blood. The origin of the receptors is a human donor in a cohort sampled during active COVID-19. Each CDR3 is given with its conserved first and last residue.

V	J	CDR3
TRBV6-2/TRBV6-3	TRBJ2-1	CASSYRGLAGSGEYNEQFF
TRBV9	TRBJ2-3	CASSSLDISSTDTQYF
TRBV19	TRBJ1-2	CASARDRAIRGYTF
TRBV9	TRBJ2-3	CASSGYQGAGGTDTQYF
TRBV7-2	TRBJ2-7	CASSIRGGSGRYGYEQYF
TRBV27	TRBJ2-7	CASSFNQVYEQYF
TRBV5-6	TRBJ1-1	CASSWGQGGTEAFF
TRBV7-8	TRBJ2-1	CASSSSGRAYNEQFF
TRBV5-8	TRBJ1-5	CASSPGQGLRQPQHF
TRBV6-5	TRBJ2-1	CASSYRGQGSRDEQFF
TRBV12-3/TRBV12-4	TRBJ2-7	CASRQGASYEQYF
TRBV11-2	TRBJ2-6	CASSFNTGTGISGANVLTF
TRBV4-2	TRBJ1-1	CASSQETDRGNTEAFF
TRBV18	TRBJ2-2	CASSQTSGSDTGELFF
TRBV4-2	TRBJ1-3	CASSQDVGAAGNTIYF
TRBV15	TRBJ2-1	CATSRDPSTGGEQFF
TRBV5-8	TRBJ2-5	CASSLAGMGGETQYF
TRBV28	TRBJ2-6	CASSSGTGTSGANVLTF
TRBV6-5	TRBJ2-7	CASTEGEGYEQYF
TRBV19	TRBJ2-6	CASSIDGWTGRLGSGANVLTF
TRBV6-5	TRBJ1-2	CASNPGTGGGGYTF
TRBV7-9	TRBJ2-7	CASKGGTTYEQYF
TRBV6-5	TRBJ2-1	CASSYSDSPYNEQFF
TRBV7-9	TRBJ2-7	CASSATGSYEQYF
TRBV29-1	TRBJ2-5	CSVEEGLAAFQETQYF
TRBV21-1	TRBJ2-1	CASSKFYQGLVCIVQFF
TRBV24-1	TRBJ2-1	CATSDSSGLSYNEQFF
TRBV4-3	TRBJ2-5	CASSQEVQGYQETQYF
TRBV3-1/TRBV3-2	TRBJ1-5	CASSPGQGSYSNQPQHF
TRBV19	TRBJ1-6	CASSIEHLYSPLHF
TRBV4-2	TRBJ1-5	CASSQPDRGQGQPQHF
TRBV6-5	TRBJ2-7	CASSYRSSGTYEQYF
TRBV13	TRBJ1-6	CASSSQEGGNSPLHF
TRBV16	TRBJ1-6	CASSRRQGVNSPLHF
TRBV7-8	TRBJ1-3	CASSPETGFPGNTIYF
TRBV5-1	TRBJ2-1	CASSPEVASSYNEQFF
TRBV18	TRBJ2-7	CASSPVAGGTTYEQYF
TRBV19	TRBJ1-6	CASQDSSNSPLHF
TRBV9	TRBJ2-3	CASSVGGDTDTQYF
TRBV19	TRBJ1-6	CASTIMGSGSPLHF
TRBV7-2	TRBJ2-3	CASSLGYRADTQYF
TRBV4-1	TRBJ2-5	CASSQGRLAGGQWQETQYF
TRBV19	TRBJ2-7	CASTHRDRGYEQYF